The clone carrying this T cell receptor beta chain was seen only a few times. Its matching antigen is unknown. This sample was taken from a study of CD8 T cells in ankylosing spondylitis. Study-level points and caveats: Clones linked to disease were reported to show significant enrichment in matched ankylosing spondylitis synovial fluid. One TCR beta motif, made up of roughly eight highly homologous variants, appeared characteristic of ankylosing spondylitis blood. Disease-linked clones were CD8+ and relatively rare in peripheral blood.

The TCR beta libraries were generated through quantitative 5'-RACE incorporating molecular barcodes. TCRdb re-called the 5' RACE reads through MiXCR, storing one row per CDR3 protein. This sample has around 140,000 distinct CDR3 sequences, with 17% found just once. The junction had 12 bases not matched to a gene; V was cut back by 5 bases and J by 0 bases. The CDR3 consists of 18 residues. Germline CDR1 reads SGHAT; CDR2 reads FQDESV (reference sequence). The chain joins TRBV11-1 to TRBJ2-4; the match to TRBD1 covers 8 bases. Sequences were obtained from blood, either unsorted or a sorted T cell fraction (not recorded which). The clonotype was recovered from a male donor with ankylosing spondylitis. CDR3 coding DNA: TGTGCCAGCAGCCGCTTCCCGGGACAGGAGTTAGCCAAAAACATTCAGTACTTC. As protein: CASSRFPGQELAKNIQYF.